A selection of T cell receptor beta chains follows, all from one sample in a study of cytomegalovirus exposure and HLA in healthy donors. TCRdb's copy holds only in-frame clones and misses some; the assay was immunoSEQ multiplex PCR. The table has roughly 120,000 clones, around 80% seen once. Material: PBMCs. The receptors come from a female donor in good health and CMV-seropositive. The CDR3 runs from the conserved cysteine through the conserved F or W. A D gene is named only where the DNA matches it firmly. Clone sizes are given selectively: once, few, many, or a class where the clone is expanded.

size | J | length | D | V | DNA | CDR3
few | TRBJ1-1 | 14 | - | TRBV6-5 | TGTGCCAGCAGTTACCAGGACAGTATCTCTGAAGCTTTCTTT | CASSYQDSISEAFF
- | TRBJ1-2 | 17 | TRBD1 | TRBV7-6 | TGTGCCAGCGGTTTCGACCCCCCGGGACAGGGCAGCTATGGCTACACCTTC | CASGFDPPGQGSYGYTF
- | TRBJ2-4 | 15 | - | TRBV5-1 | TGCGCCAGCAAGCCCGGTAGTGAGGTCGAAAACATTCAGTACTTC | CASKPGSEVENIQYF
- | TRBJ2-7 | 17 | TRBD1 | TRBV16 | TGTGCCAGCAGCCTGTTCAATCCCGGGACAGGGGGTTACGAGCAGTACTTC | CASSLFNPGTGGYEQYF
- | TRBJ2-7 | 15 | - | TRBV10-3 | TGTGCCATCAGTGAGTCAAACTCCGGTTCCTACGAGCAGTACTTC | CAISESNSGSYEQYF
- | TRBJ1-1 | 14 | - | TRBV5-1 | TGCGCCAGCAGCTTGCGGGGGGACGGGCTTGAAGCTTTCTTT | CASSLRGDGLEAFF
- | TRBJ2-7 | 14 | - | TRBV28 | TGTGCCAGCGGGGTGGCTAGCTCTCTATACGAGCAGTACTTC | CASGVASSLYEQYF
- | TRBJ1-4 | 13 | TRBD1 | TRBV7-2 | TGTGCCAGCAGCTTAGGGACAGGCGGAAAACTGTTTTTT | CASSLGTGGKLFF
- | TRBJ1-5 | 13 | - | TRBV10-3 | TGTGCCATCGGGGCGGGGCCAAATCAGCCCCAGCATTTT | CAIGAGPNQPQHF
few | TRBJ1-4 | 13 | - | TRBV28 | TGTGCCAGCAGTCAGCGGACAGAGCGAAAACTGTTTTTT | CASSQRTERKLFF
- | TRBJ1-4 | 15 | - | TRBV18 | TGTGCCAGCTCACCACCGCACACGGGTGGGGAAAAACTGTTTTTT | CASSPPHTGGEKLFF
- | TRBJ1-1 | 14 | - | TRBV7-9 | TGTGCCAGCAGCCCCCGGACATATGACACTGAAGCTTTCTTT | CASSPRTYDTEAFF
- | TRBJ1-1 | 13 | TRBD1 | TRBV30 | TGTGCCTGGAGTCCGGGACAGGGGAGGGTAGCTTTCTTT | CAWSPGQGRVAFF
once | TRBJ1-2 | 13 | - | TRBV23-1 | TGCGCCAGCCCGGGGGAATTCTGGGAGGGCTACACCTTC | CASPGEFWEGYTF
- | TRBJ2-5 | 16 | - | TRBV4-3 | TGCGCCAGCAGCCAAGGATCAGGGTTGGGGCAAGAGACCCAGTACTTC | CASSQGSGLGQETQYF
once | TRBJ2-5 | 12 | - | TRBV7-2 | TGTGCCAGCAGCTTAGCGCGAGAGACCCAGTACTTC | CASSLARETQYF
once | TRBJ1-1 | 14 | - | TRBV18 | TGTGCCAGCTCACCGCAGGGGTCGAACACTGAAGCTTTCTTT | CASSPQGSNTEAFF
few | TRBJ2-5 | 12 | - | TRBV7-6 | TGTGCCAGCAGTTCCCATCAAGAGACCCAGTACTTC | CASSSHQETQYF
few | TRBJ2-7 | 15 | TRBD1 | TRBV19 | TGTGCCAGTACCCCCGAACAGGGGGAGACCTACGAGCAGTACTTC | CASTPEQGETYEQYF
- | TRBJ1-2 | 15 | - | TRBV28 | TGTGCCAGCAGTTTTCAGGGAGGTCCCAGCTATGGCTACACCTTC | CASSFQGGPSYGYTF
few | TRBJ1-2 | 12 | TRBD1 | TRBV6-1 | TGTGCCAGCACATATGGACAGGATGGCTACACCTTC | CASTYGQDGYTF
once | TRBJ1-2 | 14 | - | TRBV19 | TGTGCCAGTAGTCCGGGAGGACTAACAAATGGCTACACCTTC | CASSPGGLTNGYTF
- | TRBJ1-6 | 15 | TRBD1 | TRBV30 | TGTGCCTGGAGTGTCGACAGGGCTTATAATTCACCCCTCCACTTT | CAWSVDRAYNSPLHF
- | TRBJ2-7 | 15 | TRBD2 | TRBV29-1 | TGCAGCGTCCATGGACTAGCGGGGGGGCAAGGCGAGCAGTACTTC | CSVHGLAGGQGEQYF
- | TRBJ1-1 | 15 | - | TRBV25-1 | TGTGCCAGCAGCATACGGCAGGGGATGAACACTGAAGCTTTCTTT | CASSIRQGMNTEAFF
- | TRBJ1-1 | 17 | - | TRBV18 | TGTGCCAGCTCACCACCCAGGGGCTCGGGGATGAACACTGAAGCTTTCTTT | CASSPPRGSGMNTEAFF
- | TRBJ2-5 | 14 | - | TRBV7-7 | TGTGCCAGCAGCCCTTGGGCCCAGGCGAGCAGCCAGTACTTC | CASSPWAQASSQYF
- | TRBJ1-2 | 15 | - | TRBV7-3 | TGTGCCAGCAGCCCTTCCTTCGGACAGATCTATGGCTACACCTTC | CASSPSFGQIYGYTF
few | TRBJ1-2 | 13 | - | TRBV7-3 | TGTGCCAGCAGCTTAGGGCTGAGCTATGGCTACACCTTC | CASSLGLSYGYTF
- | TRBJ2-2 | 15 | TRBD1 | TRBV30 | TGTGCCTGGAGAACCGGGACAGGGGGGCCCGGGGAGCTGTTTTTT | CAWRTGTGGPGELFF
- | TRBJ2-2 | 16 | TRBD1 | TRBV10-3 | TGTGCCATCAGTGAGCCGGCCGGGACAGGGCCCGGGGAGCTGTTTTTT | CAISEPAGTGPGELFF
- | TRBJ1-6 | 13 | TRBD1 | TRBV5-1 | TGCGCCAGCAGCCCGGGACAGGGGACACCCCTCCACTTT | CASSPGQGTPLHF